This entry features one TCR beta chain sequence. Its antigen has not been determined. The record has no base qualities; no much larger clone is one base away. The record originates from a study of blood T cell repertoires in COVID-19 (dated by TCRdb to 2018 to 2020). Study-level background: Samples from collaborators originated in the United States, Italy and Spain and spanned both the acute and convalescent phases of COVID-19. The repertoires were made available in a free public database intended to serve as a resource for research on the immune response to SARS-CoV-2. Subjects who had been exposed to COVID-19, were actively infected with it, or had recovered from it provided the deeply sampled blood TCRbeta repertoires that made up the dataset. The samples were drawn from the first 160 participants of the ongoing ImmuneRACE study and from 1,254 subjects provided by 6 global collaborators. The material from the prospective study consisted of cDNA or gDNA derived from T cells, B-cell-depleted T cells, or PBMCs. The sample metadata nearly always contained a de-identified subject ID, COVID-19 status, age in years and sex. HLA class I and class II types, where available, came from metadata supplied by the sample provider rather than from assay-based typing.

Enrolling through a virtual design, the prospective study's participants ranged in age from about 18 to 89 years and lived across roughly 23 United States geographic areas. Cohort assignment in the prospective study relied on participant-reported clinical history from a screening survey and a study questionnaire. Each participant in the prospective study had whole blood, serum and a nasopharyngeal or oropharyngeal swab collected by mobile phlebotomists. Prospective study participants could optionally give additional blood draws and questionnaires over a roughly 2-month period. Before DNA extraction, blood samples from the prospective study were shipped at room temperature or frozen. The paper's findings and limits, for the study overall: Clinical and demographic metadata were provided uncurated, with the amount varying by source and participant.

The immunoSEQ Assay, a bias-controlled multiplex PCR, was used to amplify TCRbeta CDR3 regions from genomic DNA. The original methods were these. The number of nucleated cells in each sample was estimated from the amplification of reference gene primers within the assay. To quantify the absolute abundance of each unique TCRbeta CDR3 rearrangement, sequence reads were collapsed and filtered. For each sample, productive Simpson clonality was calculated as the square root of Simpson's diversity index over productive rearrangements. TCRdb's version of the immuneACCESS table is confined to in-frame rearrangements and falls short of the full clone set. An unresolved V gene accounts for under half of the shortfall where checked; the remainder is of unknown origin. Clone size and V and J calls were adopted from that table, with D and trimming inferred from the DNA. This sample has some 250,000 clones in its table, and 86% of those were observed once. About 3.5% of the sample belongs to the ten largest clones.

The sequence was collected from a woman aged 35 to 49 with acute COVID-19. The specimen was PBMCs or T cells enriched from blood (not recorded which).

The bases are TGCGCCAGCAGCCAAGACCCTACTAGCGGGAGGGCCGACGAGCAGTACTTC. This encodes CASSQDPTSGRADEQYF. The chain is encoded by TRBV4-1 joined to TRBJ2-7; 13 of the junction bases match TRBD2. CDR1 MGHRA and CDR2 YSYEKL are derived from the germline V gene. V and J are trimmed by 0 bases and 5 bases, and the gene matches miss 7 bases of the junction. From its cysteine to its phenylalanine, the CDR3 spans 17 amino acids. Only the CDR3 DNA stays, 51 bases, in frame from base 1.